The rows below give T cell receptor beta chains drawn from one sample of a study of T cell changes during pregnancy in multiple sclerosis. Sequenced by immunoSEQ multiplex PCR; TCRdb stores in-frame clones only, minus some. Of tens of thousands of clones in the sample, 80% to 95% were seen once. Sequencing used peripheral blood, obtained after pregnancy. The receptors here all came from a female donor in good health, enrolled as a control in a pregnancy study. CDR3s include the opening cysteine and the closing phenylalanine or tryptophan. D genes are given only for firm matches.

V gene	D gene	J gene	CDR3 protein	CDR3 DNA
TRBV7-2	TRBD1	TRBJ1-2	CASPIRQGPAAVYGYTF	TGTGCCAGCCCAATAAGACAGGGTCCAGCTGCAGTCTATGGCTACACCTTC
TRBV15	TRBD1	TRBJ2-7	CATSRDMGTASSYEQYF	TGTGCCACCAGCAGAGATATGGGGACAGCCTCTTCCTACGAGCAGTACTTC
TRBV4-3	-	TRBJ2-1	CASSQDHRQDYNEQFF	TGCGCCAGCAGCCAAGATCACAGACAGGACTACAATGAGCAGTTCTTC
TRBV4-3	-	TRBJ2-3	CASSQDWGRSTFTDTQYF	TGCGCCAGCAGCCAAGACTGGGGCCGATCTACGTTCACAGATACGCAGTATTTT
TRBV7-9	TRBD1	TRBJ1-2	CASSLTGGVRYGYTF	TGTGCCAGCAGCTTGACAGGGGGCGTAAGATATGGCTACACCTTC
TRBV6-6	-	TRBJ1-5	CASSYGQRNQPQHF	TGTGCCAGCAGTTACGGACAGCGCAATCAGCCCCAGCATTTT
TRBV11-2	TRBD1	TRBJ1-2	CASSLGAGTGYGYTF	TGTGCCAGCAGCTTAGGGGCTGGGACAGGCTATGGCTACACCTTC
TRBV27	-	TRBJ1-5	CASREGSYSNQPQHF	TGTGCCAGCAGGGAGGGGTCATATAGCAATCAGCCCCAGCATTTT
TRBV4-3	-	TRBJ1-3	CASSQDGSSGNTIYF	TGCGCCAGCAGCCAAGATGGGAGCTCTGGAAACACCATATATTTT
TRBV7-2	TRBD1	TRBJ1-4	CASSLETGLNEKLFF	TGTGCCAGCAGCCTAGAGACAGGGCTTAATGAAAAACTGTTTTTT